This T cell receptor (beta chain) was identified during a study of T-cell reconstitution after alpha-beta-depleted transplantation in children. TCRbeta library preparation incorporated unique molecular identifiers. TCRdb re-called the PCR reads with MiXCR, one entry per CDR3 protein. The table records just over 950,000 distinct CDR3 sequences, about 31% of them present only once. Germline CDR1 SGHRS, CDR2 YFSETQ. Trimming removed 0 bases from V and 10 bases from J; junction bases left unmatched: 10. The CDR3 runs to 15 residues. This clonotype was picked up a small number of times. V gene TRBV5-1 combines with J gene TRBJ2-1; 7 bases match TRBD2. The sample consisted of PBMCs, mostly from graft donor cells, taken 360 days after TCRalphabeta/CD19-depleted stem cell transplant. The sequence was collected from a boy under two years old who had a stem cell transplant for SCID, so the T cells may come from the graft donor. In nucleotides, the CDR3 is TGCGCCAGCAGCTTGGTGGCGGGGGAGGGAGAAGAGCAGTTCTTC. Residues: CASSLVAGEGEEQFF.